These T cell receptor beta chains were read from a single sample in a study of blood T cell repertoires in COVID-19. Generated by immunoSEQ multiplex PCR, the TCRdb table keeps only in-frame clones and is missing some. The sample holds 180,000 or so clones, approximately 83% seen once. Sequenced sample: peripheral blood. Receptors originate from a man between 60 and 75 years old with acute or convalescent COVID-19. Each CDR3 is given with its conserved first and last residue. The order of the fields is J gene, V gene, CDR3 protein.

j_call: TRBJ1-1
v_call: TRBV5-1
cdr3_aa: CASSTGTGNTEAFF

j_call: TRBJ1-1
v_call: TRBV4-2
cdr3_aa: CASSQGLGGSGETEAFF

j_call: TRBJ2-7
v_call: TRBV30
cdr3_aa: CAWSQSYEQYF

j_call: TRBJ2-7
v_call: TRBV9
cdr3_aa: CASSVSAGVYEQYF

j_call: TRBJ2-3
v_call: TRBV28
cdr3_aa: CASSTLAGGSMTQYF

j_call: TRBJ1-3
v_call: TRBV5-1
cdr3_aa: CASNPGSGNTIYF

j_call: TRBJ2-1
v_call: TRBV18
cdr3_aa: CASSPPRDPYNEQFF

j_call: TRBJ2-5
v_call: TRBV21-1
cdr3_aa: CASSKKASGGQETQYF

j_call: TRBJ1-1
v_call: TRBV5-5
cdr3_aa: CASSTGTANTEAFF

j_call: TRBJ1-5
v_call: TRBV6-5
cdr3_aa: CASSAAYSNQPQHF

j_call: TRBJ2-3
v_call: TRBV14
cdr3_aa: CASSPLLSTDTQYF

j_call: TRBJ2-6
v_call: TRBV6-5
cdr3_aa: CATAGNSGANVLTF

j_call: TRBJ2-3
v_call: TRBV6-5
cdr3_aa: CASSPRDRATDTQYF

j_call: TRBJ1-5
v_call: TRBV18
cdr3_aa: CASSRPPYQPQHF

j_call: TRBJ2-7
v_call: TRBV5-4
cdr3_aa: CASSIESSYEQYF

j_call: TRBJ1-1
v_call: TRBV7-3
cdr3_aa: CASSQDMNTEAFF

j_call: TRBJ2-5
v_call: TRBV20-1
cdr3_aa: CSASTAGTSGRSLRRETQYF

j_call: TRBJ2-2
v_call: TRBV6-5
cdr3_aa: CASRGGRDTGELFF

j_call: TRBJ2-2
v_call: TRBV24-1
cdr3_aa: CATSASDRTGELFF